The sequence of this T cell receptor (beta chain) was determined in a study of T cell repertoires in cytomegalovirus infection. TCRdb re-derived calls from the reads in MiXCR, one entry per CDR3 protein. The sample lists approximately 190,000 distinct CDR3 sequences; roughly 28% were seen once. A few counts support this clonotype. CDR1 and CDR2 from the germline V gene are SQVTM and ANQGSEA. V was shortened by 7 bases and J by 10 bases, with 17 bases between the two germline ends. This CDR3 is 13 amino acids long. The chain is built from TRBV29-1 and TRBJ1-6; maybe TRBD1 (6 bases). The source is a human donor in good health (CMV status not recorded). Some clones in this sample may be carry-over from other donors' samples. Sequenced material: PBMCs. In DNA form, the CDR3 reads TGCAGCGCCCGGGACAACACTGGCTCACCCCTCCACTTT. This translates into CSARDNTGSPLHF.